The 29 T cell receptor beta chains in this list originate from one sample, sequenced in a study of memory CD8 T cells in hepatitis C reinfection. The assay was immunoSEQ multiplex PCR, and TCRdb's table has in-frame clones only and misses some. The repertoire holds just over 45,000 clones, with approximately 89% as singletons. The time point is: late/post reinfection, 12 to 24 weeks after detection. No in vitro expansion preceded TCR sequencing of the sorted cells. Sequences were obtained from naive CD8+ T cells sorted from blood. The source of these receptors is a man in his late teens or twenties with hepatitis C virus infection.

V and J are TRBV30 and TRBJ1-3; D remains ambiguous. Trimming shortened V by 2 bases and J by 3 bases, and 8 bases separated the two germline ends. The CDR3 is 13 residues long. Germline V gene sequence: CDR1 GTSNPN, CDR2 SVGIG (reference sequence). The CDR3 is CAWSPGIGNTIYF. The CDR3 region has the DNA TGTGCCTGGAGTCCAGGTATTGGAAACACCATATATTTT.

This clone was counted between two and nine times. CDR3 nucleotides: TGTGCCAGCAGCCCTCTTAGCGGGGGGTCCTACGAGCAGTACTTC. It codes for CASSPLSGGSYEQYF. The V and J genes are TRBV6-5 and TRBJ2-7; 10 positions match TRBD2. Germline trimming cut 6 bases from V and 1 base from J; bases unmatched to any gene: 6. Per germline, CDR1 MNHEY and CDR2 SVGAGI. This CDR3 is 15 amino acids long.

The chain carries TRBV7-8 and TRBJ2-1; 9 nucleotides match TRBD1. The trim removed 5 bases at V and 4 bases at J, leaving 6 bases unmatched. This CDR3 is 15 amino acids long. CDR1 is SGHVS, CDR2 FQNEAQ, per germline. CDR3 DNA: TGTGCCAGCAGCCCCAGGACAGGGGTATACAATGAGCAGTTCTTC. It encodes CASSPRTGVYNEQFF.

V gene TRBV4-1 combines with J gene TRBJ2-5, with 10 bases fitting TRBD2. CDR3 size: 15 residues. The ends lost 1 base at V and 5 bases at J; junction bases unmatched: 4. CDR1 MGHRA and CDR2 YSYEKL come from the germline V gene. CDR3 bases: TGCGCCAGCAGCCAAGTAGCGGGGGGTGTCGAGACCCAGTACTTC. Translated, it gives CASSQVAGGVETQYF.

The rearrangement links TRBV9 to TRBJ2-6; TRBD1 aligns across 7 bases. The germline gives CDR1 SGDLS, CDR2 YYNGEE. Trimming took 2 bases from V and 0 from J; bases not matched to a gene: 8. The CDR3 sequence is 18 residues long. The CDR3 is CASSVYRGSASGANVLTF. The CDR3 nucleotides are TGTGCCAGCAGCGTTTACAGGGGATCCGCCTCTGGGGCCAACGTCCTGACTTTC.

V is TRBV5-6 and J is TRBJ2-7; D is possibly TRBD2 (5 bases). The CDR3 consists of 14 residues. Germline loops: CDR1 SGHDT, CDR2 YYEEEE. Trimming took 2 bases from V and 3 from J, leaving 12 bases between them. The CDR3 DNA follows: TGTGCCAGCAGCTTTGAGAACGGAGGCTACGAGCAGTACTTC. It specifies CASSFENGGYEQYF.

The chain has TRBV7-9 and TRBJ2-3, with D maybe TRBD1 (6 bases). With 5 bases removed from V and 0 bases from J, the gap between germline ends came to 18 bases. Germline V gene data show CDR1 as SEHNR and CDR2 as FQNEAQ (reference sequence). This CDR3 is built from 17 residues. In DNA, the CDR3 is TGTGCCAGCAGCACCCGGGTCGGTAGGGGGAGCACAGATACGCAGTATTTT. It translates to CASSTRVGRGSTDTQYF.

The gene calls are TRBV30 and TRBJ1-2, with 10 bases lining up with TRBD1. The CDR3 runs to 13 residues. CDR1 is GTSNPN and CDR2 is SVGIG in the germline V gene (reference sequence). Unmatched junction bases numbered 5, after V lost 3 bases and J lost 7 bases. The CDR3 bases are TGTGCCTGGAGCCGAGGACAGGGGGTTGGCTACACCTTC. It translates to CAWSRGQGVGYTF. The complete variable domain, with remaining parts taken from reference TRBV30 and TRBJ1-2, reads SQTIHQWPATLVQPVGSPLSLECTVEGTSNPNLYWYRQAAGRGLQLLFYSVGIGQISSEVPQNLSASRPQDRQFILSSKKLLLSDSGFYLCAWSRGQGVGYTFGSGTRLTVV.

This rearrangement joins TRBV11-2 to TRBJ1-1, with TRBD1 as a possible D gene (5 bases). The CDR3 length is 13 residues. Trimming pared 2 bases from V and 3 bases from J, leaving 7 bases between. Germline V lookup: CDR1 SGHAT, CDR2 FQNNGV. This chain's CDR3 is CASSLTGYTEAFF. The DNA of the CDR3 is TGTGCCAGCAGCTTAACAGGCTACACTGAAGCTTTCTTT.

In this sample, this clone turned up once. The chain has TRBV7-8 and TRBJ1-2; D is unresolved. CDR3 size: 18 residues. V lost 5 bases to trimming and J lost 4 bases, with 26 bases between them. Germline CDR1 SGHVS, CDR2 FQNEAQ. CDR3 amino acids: CASSPPRGSINQFYGYTF. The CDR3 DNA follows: TGTGCCAGCAGCCCACCCCGAGGGAGTATAAACCAGTTCTATGGCTACACCTTC.

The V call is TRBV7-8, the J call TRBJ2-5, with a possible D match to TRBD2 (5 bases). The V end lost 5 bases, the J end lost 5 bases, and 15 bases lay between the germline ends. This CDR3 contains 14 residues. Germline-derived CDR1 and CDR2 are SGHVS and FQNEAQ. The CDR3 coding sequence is TGTGCCAGCAGCCCCGGTTTGGGCGGGGAGACCCAGTACTTC. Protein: CASSPGLGGETQYF.

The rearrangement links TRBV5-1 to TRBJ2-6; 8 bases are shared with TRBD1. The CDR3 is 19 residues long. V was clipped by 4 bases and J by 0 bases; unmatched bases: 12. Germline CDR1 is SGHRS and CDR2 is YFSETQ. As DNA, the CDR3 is TGCGCCAGCAGCACCCAACCGGGACAGGTTCTCTCTGGGGCCAACGTCCTGACTTTC. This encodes CASSTQPGQVLSGANVLTF.

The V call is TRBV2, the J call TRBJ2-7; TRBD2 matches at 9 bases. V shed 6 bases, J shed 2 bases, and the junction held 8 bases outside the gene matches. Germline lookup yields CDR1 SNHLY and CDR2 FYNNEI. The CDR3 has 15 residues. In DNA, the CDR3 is TGTGCCAGCAGGGAACCTAGCGGGACCCCCTACGAGCAGTACTTC. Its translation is CASREPSGTPYEQYF.

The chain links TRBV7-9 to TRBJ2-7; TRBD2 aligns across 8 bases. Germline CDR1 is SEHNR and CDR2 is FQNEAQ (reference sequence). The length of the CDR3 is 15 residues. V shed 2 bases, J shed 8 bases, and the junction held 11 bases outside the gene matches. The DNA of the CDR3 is TGTGCCAGCAGCTTAACCAGCGGGAGTAGTGGAAAGCAGTACTTC. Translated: CASSLTSGSSGKQYF.

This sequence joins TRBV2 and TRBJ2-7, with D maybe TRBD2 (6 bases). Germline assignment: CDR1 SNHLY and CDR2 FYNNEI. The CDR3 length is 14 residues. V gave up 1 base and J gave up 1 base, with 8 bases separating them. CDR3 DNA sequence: TGTGCCAGCAGTGAAGTGGGAGGATCCTACGAGCAGTACTTC. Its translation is CASSEVGGSYEQYF.

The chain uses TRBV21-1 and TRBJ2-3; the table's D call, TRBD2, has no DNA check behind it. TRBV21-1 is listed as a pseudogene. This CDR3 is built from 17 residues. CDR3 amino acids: CASSKTSGRLGTDTQYF. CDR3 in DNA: TGTGCCAGCAGCAAAACTAGCGGGCGGTTGGGCACAGATACGCAGTATTTT.

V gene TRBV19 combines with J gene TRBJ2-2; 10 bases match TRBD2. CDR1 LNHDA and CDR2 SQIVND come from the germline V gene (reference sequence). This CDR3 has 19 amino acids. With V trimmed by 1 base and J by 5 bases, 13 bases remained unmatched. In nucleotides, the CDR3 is TGTGCCAGTAGTATAGTGGGGCTAGCGGGAGCTCCCCCAACCGGGGAGCTGTTTTTT. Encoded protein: CASSIVGLAGAPPTGELFF.

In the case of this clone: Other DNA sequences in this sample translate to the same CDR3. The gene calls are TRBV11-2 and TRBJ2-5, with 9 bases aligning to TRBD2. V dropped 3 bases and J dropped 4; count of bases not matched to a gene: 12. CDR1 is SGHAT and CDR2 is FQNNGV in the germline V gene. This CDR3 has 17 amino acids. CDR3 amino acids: CASSLGLAGSLRETQYF. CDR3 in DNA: TGTGCCAGCAGCTTGGGGCTAGCGGGGTCCCTGCGAGAGACCCAGTACTTC.

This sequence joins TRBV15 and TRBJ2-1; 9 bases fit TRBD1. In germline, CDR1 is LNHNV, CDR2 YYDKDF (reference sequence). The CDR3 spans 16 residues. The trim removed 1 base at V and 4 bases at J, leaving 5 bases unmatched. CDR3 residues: CATSRGGQGFYNEQFF. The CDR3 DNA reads TGTGCCACCAGCAGAGGTGGACAGGGGTTTTACAATGAGCAGTTCTTC.

The chain's CDR3 is CASSPAGTGTYEQYF. The CDR3 DNA reads TGTGCCAGTAGTCCCGCCGGGACAGGGACCTACGAGCAGTACTTC. This sequence joins TRBV19 and TRBJ2-7, with 9 bases fitting TRBD1. J lost 2 bases, V lost 5 bases, and 7 bases had no gene match. Germline V gene sequence: CDR1 LNHDA, CDR2 SQIVND (reference sequence). This CDR3 has 15 amino acids.

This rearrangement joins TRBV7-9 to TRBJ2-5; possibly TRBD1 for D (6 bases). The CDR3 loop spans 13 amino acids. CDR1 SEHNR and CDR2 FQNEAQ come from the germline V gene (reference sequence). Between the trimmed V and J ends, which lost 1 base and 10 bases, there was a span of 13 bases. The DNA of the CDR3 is TGTGCCAGCAGCTTAGTGGGGGCAGAGGTCCAGTACTTC. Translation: CASSLVGAEVQYF.

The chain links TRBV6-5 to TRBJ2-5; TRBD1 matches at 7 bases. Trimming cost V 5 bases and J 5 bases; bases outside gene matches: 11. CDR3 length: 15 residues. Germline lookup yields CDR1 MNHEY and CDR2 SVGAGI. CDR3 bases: TGTGCCAGCAGTAATGGACAGGCTTGGGGGGAGACCCAGTACTTC. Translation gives CASSNGQAWGETQYF.

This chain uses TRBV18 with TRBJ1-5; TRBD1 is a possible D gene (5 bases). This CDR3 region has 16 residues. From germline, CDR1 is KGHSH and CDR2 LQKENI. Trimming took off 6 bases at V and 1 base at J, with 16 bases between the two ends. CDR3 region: CASSPAGVISNQPQHF. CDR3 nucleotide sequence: TGTGCCAGCTCCCCGGCGGGGGTTATCAGCAATCAGCCCCAGCATTTT. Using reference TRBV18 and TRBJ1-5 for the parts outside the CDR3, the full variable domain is NAGVMQNPRHLVRRRGQEARLRCSPMKGHSHVYWYRQLPEEGLKFMVYLQKENIIDESGMPKERFSAEFPKEGPSILRIQQVVRGDSAAYFCASSPAGVISNQPQHFGDGTRLSIL.

The CDR3 DNA sequence: TGTGCCAGCAGCTTGGGGACAGGGGAGGGAAAGACCCAGTACTTC. This gives the protein CASSLGTGEGKTQYF. V usage is TRBV5-4 and J usage is TRBJ2-5, with TRBD1 matching 9 bases. The germline CDR1 and CDR2 sequences are SGHNT and YYREEE (reference sequence). Trimming at V came to 0 bases and at J to 6 bases, leaving 6 bases not matched to a gene. CDR3 length: 15 residues.

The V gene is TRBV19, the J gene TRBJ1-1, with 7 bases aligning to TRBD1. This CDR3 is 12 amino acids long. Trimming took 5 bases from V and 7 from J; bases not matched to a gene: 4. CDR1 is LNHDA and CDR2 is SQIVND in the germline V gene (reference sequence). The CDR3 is CASSLTGNEAFF. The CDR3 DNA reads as TGTGCCAGTAGTCTGACAGGGAATGAAGCTTTCTTT.

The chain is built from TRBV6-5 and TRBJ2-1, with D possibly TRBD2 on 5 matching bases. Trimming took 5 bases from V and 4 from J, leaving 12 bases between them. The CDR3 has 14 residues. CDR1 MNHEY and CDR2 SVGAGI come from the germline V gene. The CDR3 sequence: CASSTLGRYNEQFF. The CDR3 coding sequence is TGTGCCAGCAGTACCTTGGGGAGATACAATGAGCAGTTCTTC.

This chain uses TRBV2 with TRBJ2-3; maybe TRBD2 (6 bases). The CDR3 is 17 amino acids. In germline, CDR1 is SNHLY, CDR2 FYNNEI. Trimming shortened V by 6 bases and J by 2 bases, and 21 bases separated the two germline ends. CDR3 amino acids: CASSAPVSGLVTDTQYF. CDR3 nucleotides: TGTGCCAGCAGCGCCCCGGTTAGCGGCTTGGTCACAGATACGCAGTATTTT.

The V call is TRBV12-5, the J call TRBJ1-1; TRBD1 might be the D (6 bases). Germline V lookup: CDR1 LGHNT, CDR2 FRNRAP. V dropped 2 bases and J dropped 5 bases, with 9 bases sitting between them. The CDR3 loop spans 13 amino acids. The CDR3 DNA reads TGTGCTAGTGGTTTGAGGGGGGGTACTGAAGCTTTCTTT. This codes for CASGLRGGTEAFF. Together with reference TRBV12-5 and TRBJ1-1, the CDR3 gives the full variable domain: DARVTQTPRHKVTEMGQEVTMRCQPILGHNTVFWYRQTMMQGLELLAYFRNRAPLDDSGMPKDRFSAEMPDATLATLKIQPSEPRDSAVYFCASGLRGGTEAFFGQGTRLTVV.

CDR3 in amino acids: CASSPQGVLNTEAFF. The CDR3 DNA reads as TGCGCCAGCAGCCCGCAGGGGGTTCTGAACACTGAAGCTTTCTTT. The chain recombines TRBV4-1 with TRBJ1-1; TRBD1 aligns across 7 bases. The V gene end was trimmed by 4 bases and the J gene end by 0 bases; junction bases not matched to a gene: 5. There are 15 residues in the CDR3. CDR1 MGHRA and CDR2 YSYEKL come from the germline V gene.